The 6 T cell receptor beta chains reported below all come from one sample, sequenced in a study of blood T cell repertoires in COVID-19. Clones were sequenced by immunoSEQ multiplex PCR, and TCRdb holds only the in-frame ones, with some missing. The sample consists of 200,000 to 300,000 clones, around 81% of them appearing once. Sample: peripheral blood. The receptors originated from a woman aged 60-70 years with active or convalescent COVID-19.

The chain employs TRBV10-3 and TRBJ1-1, with TRBD1 identical over 9 bases. Per germline, CDR1 ENHRY and CDR2 SYGVKD. Unmatched junction bases numbered 12, after V lost 6 bases and J lost 4 bases. This CDR3 region has 16 residues. The CDR3 protein is CAISDGQGRAATEAFF. Written as DNA, the CDR3 is TGTGCCATCAGCGATGGACAGGGGAGAGCGGCCACTGAAGCTTTCTTT.

The table lists this clone with a count of one. The rearrangement joins TRBV7-8 to TRBJ1-5, with 7 bases lining up with TRBD1. Germline V lookup: CDR1 SGHVS, CDR2 FQNEAQ. The CDR3 sequence is 15 residues long. V lost 4 bases to trimming and J lost 7 bases; unmatched junction nucleotides: 10. The CDR3 coding sequence is TGTGCCAGCAGCTCCCTGGACAGGATAGGGCAGCCCCAGCATTTT. This translates into CASSSLDRIGQPQHF.

V gene TRBV5-8 combines with J gene TRBJ2-1; 8 bases agree with TRBD2. There are 15 residues in the CDR3. CDR1 and CDR2 from the germline V gene are SGHTS and YDEGEE. V lost 4 bases, J lost 3 bases, and 6 bases stayed unmatched. CDR3 protein: CASSPREGVYNEQFF. In DNA, the CDR3 is TGTGCCAGCAGCCCCCGGGAGGGAGTCTACAATGAGCAGTTCTTC.

The chain combines TRBV18 with TRBJ1-1; the D is unclear. The germline CDR1 and CDR2 sequences are KGHSH and LQKENI. This CDR3 contains 19 residues. With 4 bases removed from V and 0 bases from J, the gap between germline ends came to 24 bases. The chain's CDR3 is CASSRGRPKWFGMNTEAFF. The CDR3 DNA is TGTGCCAGCTCACGAGGTCGGCCGAAGTGGTTTGGCATGAACACTGAAGCTTTCTTT.

This chain links TRBV27 with TRBJ2-7; 8 bases align to TRBD2. Germline loops: CDR1 MNHEY, CDR2 SMNVEV (reference sequence). After removal of 6 bases from V and 7 bases from J, the junction contained 20 bases not matched to a gene. This CDR3 contains 17 residues. The CDR3 DNA is TGTGCCAGCAGGCGGAACCGGGGGGGGGACCCCCTGGGTGAGCAGTACGTC. Encoded protein: CASRRNRGGDPLGEQYV.

The chain joins TRBV6-5 to TRBJ2-3; 7 nucleotides agree with TRBD2. The CDR3 contains 15 residues. Looked up from germline, CDR1 is MNHEY and CDR2 is SVGAGI. With V trimmed by 4 bases and J by 1 base, 5 bases remained unmatched. CDR3 in amino acids: CASSWAGDRTDTQYF. Written as DNA, the CDR3 is TGTGCCAGCAGTTGGGCGGGAGATCGCACAGATACGCAGTATTTT.